Following are 6 T cell receptor beta chains from one sample sequenced in a study of CD8+CD57+ T cells in acquired aplastic anemia. Both TCR beta VDJ combination and CDR3 sequence profiling were carried out. Genomic DNA was the template for this profiling. TCRdb ran MiXCR on the reads and lists one entry per CDR3 protein. This sample has over 150,000 distinct CDR3 sequences, with less than 65% found just once. Specimen: sorted CD4+, CD8+, or CD8+CD57+ T cells (not recorded which) from PBMCs. These receptors all come from a human donor in good health, serving as a control.

In its sample, this clonotype was seen many times. Its ends do not fully match the called genes, so a read error is possible. The rearrangement uses TRBV5-1 and TRBJ2-3, with 10 nucleotides matching TRBD2. Germline V CDR1 and CDR2: SGHRS, YFSETQ. The CDR3 consists of 15 residues. The CDR3 is CASSLSGGATDTQYF. The CDR3 nucleotides are TGTGCTAGCAGCCTCAGCGGGGGGGCCACAGATACGCAGTATTTT.

This rearrangement joins TRBV7-2 to TRBJ2-3, with D tentatively TRBD2 (6 bases). V was cut by 3 bases and J by 2 bases, with 18 bases left in between. Germline CDR1 and CDR2: SGHTA and FQGNSA. CDR3 size: 17 residues. The CDR3 loop is CASSFPPRRGATDTQYF. The CDR3 bases are TGTGCCAGCAGCTTCCCACCAAGGCGCGGGGCCACAGATACGCAGTATTTT.

This sequence joins TRBV7-2 and TRBJ2-7; D possibly uses TRBD1 or TRBD2 (5 bases each). The CDR3 is made up of 15 amino acids. Germline loops: CDR1 SGHTA, CDR2 FQGNSA. V dropped 4 bases and J dropped 2 bases, with 15 bases sitting between them. CDR3 sequence (DNA): TGTGCCAGCAGCTGGACCGGGGCTGGAACCTACGAGCAGTACTTC. Translated, it gives CASSWTGAGTYEQYF.

This clonotype turned up a few times. A much larger clone differs from this one at a single base, so this may be a read error. The DNA for the CDR3 is TGTGCCAACAGCTTAGATCTGGGACAGATCGCAGATACGCAGTATTTT. Encoded protein: CANSLDLGQIADTQYF. The V gene is TRBV7-2, the J gene TRBJ2-3; TRBD1 matches 7 bases. The germline V gene has CDR1 SGHTA and CDR2 FQGNSA. This CDR3 contains 16 residues.

The chain combines TRBV7-8 with TRBJ1-2, with D hard to call. V lost 6 bases, J lost 4 bases, and 18 bases lay in between. CDR1 SGHVS and CDR2 FQNEAQ come from the germline V gene. The CDR3 extends over 15 amino acids. In nucleotides, the CDR3 is TGTGCCAGCAGTTCCGTAGGAGGGCGGCTCTATGGCTACACCTTC. Residues: CASSSVGGRLYGYTF.

This clonotype is a singleton in its sample. No conserved phenylalanine or tryptophan is present at the end of the CDR3, so a read error is the likely explanation. The V call is TRBV7-2, the J call TRBJ2-5; the match to TRBD2 covers 12 bases. The germline V gene has CDR1 SGHTA and CDR2 FQGNSA. The CDR3 length is 15 residues. The chain's CDR3 is CASSLGLAGSETQYS. CDR3 DNA: TGTGCCAGCAGTTTAGGACTAGCGGGGTCAGAGACCCAGTACTCC.